This T cell receptor (beta chain) is drawn from a study of shared clonotypes between healthy human individuals (dated by TCRdb to 2020 to 2021). In the study overall: A few men and a couple of women, aged 18 to 49 years, made up the cohort. For each donor, three plates each were used for CD4 naive and CD4 memory, two plates were used for CD8 naive, and one plate was used for CD8 memory. The study deeply sequenced blood TCR repertoires of about 5 healthy adults to estimate repertoire size and the extent of clonotype sharing between individuals. Different laboratories and diverse techniques were used to prepare libraries and sequence TCR repertoires, to increase sequencing depth and limit assay-specific biases. Between about 0.85 and 9.5 billion PBMCs per donor were obtained by leukapheresis.

The research as a whole found: Clonotypes shared by all four sorted-subset donors showed higher generation probabilities than non-shared clonotypes. Pairwise subsampling indicated that sequencing depth was expected to affect the degree of clonotype sharing among donors. Even with the large sequencing depth, rarefaction of the sorted-subset datasets indicated that sequencing was incomplete. About 5% of naive CD4, around 4% of naive CD8, approximately 2% of memory CD4, and 0.35% to 0.4% of memory CD8 clonotypes were shared across several donors. Larger estimated clonotype richness was generally found for naive subsets than for memory subsets. Sampling was limited to blood, and TCR repertoires in tissue likely differ from TCR repertoires in blood. Because the study included a small number of donors, the genetic and exposure-history diversity represented was limited.

The donors were healthy, HIV-negative adults with no recently reported acute infections or vaccinations. Only Caucasian adults living in Nashville, Tennessee, USA were represented among the donors. Magnetic negative selection was used to enrich CD4+ T cells, after which naive cells were positively selected on CD45RA and the negative fraction became the memory subset. After blood collection by leukapheresis, PBMCs were isolated using Ficoll-Histopaque density gradient centrifugation and then cryopreserved in the vapor phase of liquid nitrogen. Purity and quantity of every magnetically sorted T cell population were checked by analytical flow cytometry. Genomic DNA was isolated from every sorted fraction and measured by UV absorbance on a Nanodrop 2000c. Using the deep immunoSEQ assay, multiplex PCR amplified TCR CDR3 regions from genomic DNA. Extracted genomic DNA from each cell subset was spread evenly across all wells of several immunoSEQ 96-well plates, with each plate serving as a replicate. For sorted subsets, each replicate PCR was loaded with 200 to 250 ng genomic DNA, equivalent to approximately 27,000 T cell genomes. The purified libraries were quantified using a Qubit 3.0 fluorometer, sized with a Bioanalyzer 2100, and then quantified again using the KAPA Library Quantification kit. A separate single-read 150-cycle Illumina NextSeq 550 flow cell was used to sequence each immunoSEQ 96-well plate. In the authors' own workflow: The immunoSEQ output contained only junctional sequences without quality scores, so filtering could not match that applied to full-length reads. To assign V/J genes and CDR3, sequences were annotated using PyIR, a Python wrapper for IgBLAST v1.9, with IMGT germline references. Reads were filtered out if the reads had weak V/J assignments (E-value above 1e-6), no CDR3, stop codons, out-of-frame junctions, or ambiguous translated residues. V3J clonotypes were defined as sequences sharing the same inferred V gene, J gene, and CDR3 amino acid sequence. Percentage overlap between repertoires was calculated by dividing the number of shared unique clonotypes by the size of the smaller repertoire. Repertoire richness was assessed with RTK rarefaction, the Chao1 estimator, and Recon v2.1 estimates of unobserved clonotypes. OLGA was used to compute generation probabilities for all TCRbeta clonotypes that the gDNA method yielded from several donors. TCRdb's version of the immuneACCESS table is confined to in-frame rearrangements and falls short of the full clone set. An unresolved V gene accounts for under half of the shortfall where checked; the remainder is of unknown origin. Clone size and the V and J calls come from that table; the DNA yielded D and trimming. This sample is represented by more than 1.2 million clones; approximately 98.5% of them were singletons. The ten largest make up approximately 0.4% of the sample.

Comments on this clone: Its antigen remains unidentified. Base qualities are not recorded, but no much larger clone differs from it by a single base.

The TCR sequence derives from a man aged 25 to 40 in good health. Source material: naive CD4+ T cells sorted from blood. The meaning of the sample's cell subset or site label: CD45RA+ positively selected.

The CDR3 has the sequence CASSPQTLAGGLNEQFF. The nucleotides are TGTGCCAGCAGTCCCCAGACCCTAGCGGGAGGGCTAAATGAGCAGTTCTTC. The receptor chain draws on TRBV27 and TRBJ2-1; 12 junctional bases match TRBD2. The CDR3 starts with the cysteine, ends with the phenylalanine, and has 17 residues. The CDR3 DNA has 51 bases and is translated from base 1. The germline V and J ends show losses of 5 bases and 7 bases respectively, and no gene match explains 12 bases of the junction. CDR1 and CDR2 were assigned from the germline V gene (reference sequence) as MNHEY and SMNVEV.